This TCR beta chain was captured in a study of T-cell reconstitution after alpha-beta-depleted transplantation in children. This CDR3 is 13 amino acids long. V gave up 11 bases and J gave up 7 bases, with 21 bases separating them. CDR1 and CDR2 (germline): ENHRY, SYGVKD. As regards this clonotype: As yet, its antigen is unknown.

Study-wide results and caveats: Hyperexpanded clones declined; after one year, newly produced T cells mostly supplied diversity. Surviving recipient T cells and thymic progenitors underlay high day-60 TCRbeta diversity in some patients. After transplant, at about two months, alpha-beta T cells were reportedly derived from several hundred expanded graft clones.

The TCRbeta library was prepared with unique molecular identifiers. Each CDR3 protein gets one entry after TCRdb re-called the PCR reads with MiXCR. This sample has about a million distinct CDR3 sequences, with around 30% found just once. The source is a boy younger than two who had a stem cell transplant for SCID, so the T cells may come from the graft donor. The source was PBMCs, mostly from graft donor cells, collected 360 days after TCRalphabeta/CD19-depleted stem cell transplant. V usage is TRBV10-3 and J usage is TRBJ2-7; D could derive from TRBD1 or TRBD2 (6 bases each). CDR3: CAAGLQGNNEQYF. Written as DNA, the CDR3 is TGTGCCGCGGGGTTACAGGGAAATAATGAGCAGTACTTC.